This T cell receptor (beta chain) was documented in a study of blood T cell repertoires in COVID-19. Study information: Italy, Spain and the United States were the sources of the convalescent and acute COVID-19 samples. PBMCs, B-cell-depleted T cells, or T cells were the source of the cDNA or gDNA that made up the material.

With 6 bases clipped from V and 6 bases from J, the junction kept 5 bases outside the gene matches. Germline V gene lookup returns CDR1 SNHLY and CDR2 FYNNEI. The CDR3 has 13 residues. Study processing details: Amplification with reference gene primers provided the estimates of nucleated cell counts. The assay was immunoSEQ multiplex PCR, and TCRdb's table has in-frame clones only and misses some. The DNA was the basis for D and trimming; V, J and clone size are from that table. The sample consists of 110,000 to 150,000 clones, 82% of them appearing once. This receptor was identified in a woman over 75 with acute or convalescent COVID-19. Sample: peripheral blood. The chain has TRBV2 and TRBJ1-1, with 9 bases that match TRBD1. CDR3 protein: CASRGQGQAEAFF. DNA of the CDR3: TGTGCCAGCAGGGGACAGGGCCAGGCTGAAGCTTTCTTT.